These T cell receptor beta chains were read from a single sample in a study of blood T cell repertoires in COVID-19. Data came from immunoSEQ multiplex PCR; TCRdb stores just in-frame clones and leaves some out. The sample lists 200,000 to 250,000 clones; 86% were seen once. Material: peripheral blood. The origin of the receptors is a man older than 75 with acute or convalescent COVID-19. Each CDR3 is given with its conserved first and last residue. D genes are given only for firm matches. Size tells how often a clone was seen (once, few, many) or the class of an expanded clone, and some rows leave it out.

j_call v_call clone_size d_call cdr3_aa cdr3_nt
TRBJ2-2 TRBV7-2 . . CASRRPGQNTGELFF TGTGCCAGCAGAAGACCTGGACAGAACACCGGGGAGCTGTTTTTT
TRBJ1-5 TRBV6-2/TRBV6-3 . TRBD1 CASSYAGGYGQPQHF TGTGCCAGCAGTTACGCAGGGGGTTACGGTCAGCCCCAGCATTTT
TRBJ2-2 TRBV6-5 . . CASGGWTNTGELFF TGTGCCAGTGGGGGGTGGACAAACACCGGGGAGCTGTTTTTT
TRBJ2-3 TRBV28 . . CASSIASRTDTQYF TGTGCCAGCAGTATAGCGTCGCGCACAGATACGCAGTATTTT
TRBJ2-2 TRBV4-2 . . CASSLNGGGTGELFF TGTGCCAGCAGCCTAAATGGGGGAGGAACCGGGGAGCTGTTTTTT
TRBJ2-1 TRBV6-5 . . CASKEASYNEQFF TGTGCCAGCAAGGAGGCCTCCTACAATGAGCAGTTCTTC
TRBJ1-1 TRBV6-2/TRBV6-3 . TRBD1 CASSTIRDRGRVRTEAFF TGTGCCAGCAGTACAATACGGGACAGGGGGCGCGTGAGAACTGAAGCTTTCTTT
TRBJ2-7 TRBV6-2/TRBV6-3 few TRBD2 CASSYSVTSGRAYEQYF TGTGCCAGCAGTTACTCGGTGACTAGCGGGAGGGCCTACGAGCAGTACTTC
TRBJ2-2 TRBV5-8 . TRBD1 CASSRGTVNTGELFF TGTGCCAGCAGCCGAGGGACAGTAAATACCGGGGAGCTGTTTTTT
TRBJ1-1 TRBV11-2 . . CASSWAGRANTEAFF TGTGCCAGCAGCTGGGCGGGGAGGGCGAACACTGAAGCTTTCTTT
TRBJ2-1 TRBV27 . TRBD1 CASSLLQGGGNEQFF TGTGCCAGCAGTTTACTACAGGGGGGTGGAAATGAGCAGTTCTTC
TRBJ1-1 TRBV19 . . CASSMREVNTEAFF TGTGCCAGTAGTATGAGGGAGGTGAACACTGAAGCTTTCTTT
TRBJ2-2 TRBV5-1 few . CASNQDPTNTGELFF TGCGCCAGTAATCAAGATCCTACCAACACCGGGGAGCTGTTTTTT
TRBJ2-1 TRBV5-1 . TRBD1 CASNLIGDRVNEQFF TGCGCCAGCAACTTAATCGGGGACAGGGTCAATGAGCAGTTCTTC
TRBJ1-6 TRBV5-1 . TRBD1 CASSSQGDNSPLHF TGCGCCAGCAGCTCACAGGGGGATAATTCACCCCTCCACTTT
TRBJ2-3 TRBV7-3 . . CASSPQGSSTDTQYF TGTGCCAGCAGCCCCCAGGGGTCTAGCACAGATACGCAGTATTTT
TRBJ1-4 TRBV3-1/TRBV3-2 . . CASSQGGFTGELFF TGTGCCAGCAGCCAAGGGGGTTTTACCGGGGAACTGTTTTTT